Listed below are T cell receptor beta chains from one sample, sequenced in a study of OX40 agonist ivuxolimab in advanced cancers. Sequenced by immunoSEQ multiplex PCR; TCRdb stores in-frame clones only, minus some. This table holds about 75,000 clones, about 88% found once. Sequenced material: CD4+ or CD8+ T cells sorted from blood, taken in a trial of the OX40 agonist ivuxolimab. The receptors originated from an adult with an advanced solid tumor such as melanoma, head and neck, liver or kidney cancer. CDR3s include the opening cysteine and the closing phenylalanine or tryptophan. D genes are given only for firm matches. Clone size is not always given. Where it is, it says once, few, many or a class for expanded clones.

clone size,J gene,D gene,V gene,CDR3 DNA,CDR3 protein
.,TRBJ2-5,.,TRBV5-6,TGTGCCAGCAGCTTGGGTTTTCGGCAGTACTTC,CASSLGFRQYF
once,TRBJ1-1,.,TRBV28,TGTGCCAGCAGTCGGGACTTTTCTGCGGCTTTCTTT,CASSRDFSAAFF
.,TRBJ2-7,TRBD1,TRBV2,TGTGCCAGCAGTGGACAGGGGGTTGAGCAGTACTTC,CASSGQGVEQYF
.,TRBJ2-1,TRBD2,TRBV5-1,TGCGCCAGCAGTCGGACCCCGGGGGGCAATGAGCAGTTCTTC,CASSRTPGGNEQFF
.,TRBJ2-1,.,TRBV5-1,TGCGCCAGCAGCTTCCGGGACTTTAATGAGCAGTTCTTC,CASSFRDFNEQFF
once,TRBJ2-7,.,TRBV27,TGTGCCAGCAGTACGACCCATACCTACGAGCAGTACTTC,CASSTTHTYEQYF
.,TRBJ2-2,.,TRBV27,TGTGCCAGCACAAGGGGGAGAACCGGGGAGCTGTTTTTT,CASTRGRTGELFF
.,TRBJ1-2,.,TRBV28,TGTGCCAGCAGCAAAACAGAACTCTATGGCTACACCTTC,CASSKTELYGYTF
.,TRBJ1-4,.,TRBV11-2,TGTGCCAGCAGCTTAGATCGGGGAGGGTATGAAAAACTGTTTTTT,CASSLDRGGYEKLFF
few,TRBJ2-7,.,TRBV7-2,TGTGCCAGCAGCTTTAGCGGTGGATCCTACGAGCAGTACTTC,CASSFSGGSYEQYF
.,TRBJ2-1,TRBD2,TRBV18,TGTGCCAGCTCACCATGGACCTCTATAAGCGGGAGGGCCAATGAGCAGTTCTTC,CASSPWTSISGRANEQFF
few,TRBJ2-3,TRBD2,TRBV5-1,TGCGCCAGCAGCTTGGACGGTCTAGCGGGAGCAGATACGCAGTATTTT,CASSLDGLAGADTQYF
.,TRBJ2-7,TRBD1,TRBV7-6,TGTGCCAGCAGCTTGACAGGGACAGCCTACGAGCAGTACTTC,CASSLTGTAYEQYF
.,TRBJ2-6,.,TRBV5-1,TGCGCCAGCAGCTTGTTCGGGCAGTCTGGGGCCAACGTCCTGACTTTC,CASSLFGQSGANVLTF
once,TRBJ1-2,.,TRBV7-2,TGTGCCAGCAGCCCGGACATGAACTATGGCTACACCTTC,CASSPDMNYGYTF
.,TRBJ1-2,TRBD1,TRBV4-2,TGTGCCAGCAGCCAGATGGGACAGACTAACTATGGCTACACCTTC,CASSQMGQTNYGYTF
.,TRBJ2-7,.,TRBV7-9,TGTGCCAGCAGCTCCACCAGGGAGTACGAGCAGTACTTC,CASSSTREYEQYF
.,TRBJ2-7,.,TRBV5-1,TGCGCCAGCAGCTTAACTACAGGGATCTACGAGCAGTACTTC,CASSLTTGIYEQYF
.,TRBJ1-2,.,TRBV6-1,TGTGCCAGCAGAACCTACGGGCAGGTGGAGGGCCACACCTTC,CASRTYGQVEGHTF
.,TRBJ2-3,TRBD1,TRBV7-7,TGTGCTAGCAGCCTGGGGACAGGGGGCTCATCAGATACGCAGTATTTT,CASSLGTGGSSDTQYF
.,TRBJ1-1,.,TRBV19,TGTGCCAGTAGTATCGGCGGGGGCACTGAAGCTTTCTTT,CASSIGGGTEAFF
once,TRBJ2-3,TRBD2,TRBV4-3,TGCGCCAGCAGCCAAGATCAGCGGGAGGGCCGAGATACGCAGTATTTT,CASSQDQREGRDTQYF
once,TRBJ2-3,TRBD2,TRBV27,TGTGCCAGCAGTTTACTGCTAGCGGGAGGCGATACGCAGTATTTT,CASSLLLAGGDTQYF
.,TRBJ1-1,.,TRBV18,TGTGCCAGCTCACCCATTAGTGGGAACACTGAAGCTTTCTTT,CASSPISGNTEAFF
.,TRBJ2-1,TRBD2,TRBV28,TGTGCCAGCAGTTTCGGGCTAGCGGGAGGGGAGCAGTTCTTC,CASSFGLAGGEQFF
.,TRBJ1-5,.,TRBV2,TGTGCCAGCAGTGAAGGACCAGGGCCCCAGCATTTT,CASSEGPGPQHF
.,TRBJ2-2,.,TRBV5-1,TGCGCCAGCAGCTTGGAGGTTGGGCAGAACACCGGGGAGCTGTTTTTT,CASSLEVGQNTGELFF
.,TRBJ2-1,.,TRBV5-1,TGCGCCAGCAGCCCGGGACGGAACAATGAGCAGTTCTTC,CASSPGRNNEQFF
.,TRBJ2-5,TRBD1,TRBV5-1,TGCGCCAGCAGCGTACTGACAGGGGCCGAGGAGACCCAGTACTTC,CASSVLTGAEETQYF
.,TRBJ2-1,TRBD2,TRBV29-1,TGCAGCGTTGTTGCTAGCGGCAATGAGCAGTTCTTC,CSVVASGNEQFF
.,TRBJ2-7,TRBD1,TRBV11-1,TGTGCCAGCAGCTCTACTACCGGGACAGGGTTCGACGAGCAGTACTTC,CASSSTTGTGFDEQYF
.,TRBJ2-7,TRBD1,TRBV28,TGTGCCAGCAGACCGGCCGGGACAGGGGACGGGCTAGGGCAGTACTTC,CASRPAGTGDGLGQYF
.,TRBJ1-1,.,TRBV9,TGTGCCAGCAGCGTAGGAGGGAGGGGCACTGAAGCTTTCTTT,CASSVGGRGTEAFF
.,TRBJ1-4,.,TRBV19,TGTGCCAGTAGTAACTCCTTCAATGAAAAACTGTTTTTT,CASSNSFNEKLFF
.,TRBJ2-2,.,TRBV2,TGTGCCAGCAGTGAGGGGCGGACGAACACCGGGGAGCTGTTTTTT,CASSEGRTNTGELFF
.,TRBJ2-2,.,TRBV4-2,TGTGCCAGCAGCCAAGTGGGAATAGCACCCGGGGAGCTGTTTTTT,CASSQVGIAPGELFF